Listed below are T cell receptor beta chains from one sample, sequenced in a study of radiation and T cells in renal cell carcinoma. TCRdb's copy holds only in-frame clones and misses some; the assay was immunoSEQ multiplex PCR. The sample shows approximately 80,000 clones, approximately 90% of them seen only once. The sample in question was blood, obtained from a patient whose treatment included radiotherapy and nephrectomy. These receptors were obtained from a woman aged 70 to 79 with renal cell carcinoma. CDR3s include the opening cysteine and the closing phenylalanine or tryptophan. Fields, in order: clone size, V gene, J gene, CDR3 length, D gene, CDR3 protein, CDR3 DNA. D genes are given only for firm matches. The listing skips clone size in some rows; elsewhere it reads once, few, many or a size class.

>-|TRBV7-2|TRBJ1-3|17|TRBD1
CASSPGQGATSGNTIYF
TGTGCCAGCAGCCCAGGACAGGGGGCAACCTCTGGAAACACCATATATTTT
>-|TRBV7-2|TRBJ2-1|16|TRBD2
CASSTPSGGSSGEQFF
TGTGCCAGCAGCACTCCTAGCGGGGGCTCCAGCGGTGAGCAGTTCTTC
>-|TRBV5-5|TRBJ2-3|16|TRBD1
CASSSAGTGSGDTQYF
TGTGCCAGCAGCTCGGCTGGGACAGGAAGCGGTGATACGCAGTATTTT
>-|TRBV2|TRBJ2-7|14|-
CASMDRGMRDEQYF
TGTGCCAGCATGGACAGAGGAATGAGAGACGAGCAGTACTTC
>-|TRBV7-2|TRBJ2-3|13|-
CASSPSLRDTQYF
TGTGCCAGCAGCCCGAGCCTCCGGGATACGCAGTATTTT
>-|TRBV28|TRBJ1-1|14|-
CASSLQGFNTEAFF
TGTGCCAGCAGTTTACAGGGGTTCAACACTGAAGCTTTCTTT
>-|TRBV6-5|TRBJ1-2|15|-
CASSYSRGRFYGYTF
TGTGCCAGCAGTTACTCGAGAGGCAGGTTCTATGGCTACACCTTC
>-|TRBV19|TRBJ1-6|15|-
CASSIEGHTHSPLHF
TGTGCCAGTAGTATAGAGGGACACACCCATTCACCCCTCCACTTT
>once|TRBV2|TRBJ2-7|15|TRBD2
CASSEVAGYPGEQYF
TGTGCCAGCAGTGAAGTAGCGGGGTATCCGGGTGAGCAGTACTTC
>-|TRBV11-2|TRBJ1-4|14|-
CASSLAQINEKLFF
TGTGCCAGCAGCTTAGCCCAGATCAATGAAAAACTGTTTTTT
>-|TRBV9|TRBJ1-3|16|-
CASSVSRSGSGNTIYF
TGTGCCAGCAGCGTATCCAGGTCTGGCTCTGGAAACACCATATATTTT
>once|TRBV27|TRBJ2-2|14|-
CASSFSSGTGELFF
TGTGCCAGCAGTTTCTCGTCAGGCACCGGGGAGCTGTTTTTT
>-|TRBV30|TRBJ2-6|14|-
CAHTQGSGANVLTF
TGTGCCCACACTCAGGGGTCCGGGGCCAACGTCCTGACTTTC
>-|TRBV5-1|TRBJ1-6|14|-
CASSLPGPSSPLHF
TGCGCCAGCAGCTTGCCAGGGCCAAGTTCACCCCTCCACTTT
>-|TRBV5-1|TRBJ2-2|17|-
CASTRLTGLPNTGELFF
TGCGCCAGCACCCGCCTCACGGGACTCCCGAACACCGGGGAGCTGTTTTTT
>-|TRBV11-3|TRBJ2-3|16|TRBD2
CASSHSGLADTDTQYF
TGTGCCAGCAGCCACTCGGGACTAGCGGACACAGATACGCAGTATTTT
>-|TRBV6-5|TRBJ1-3|16|-
CASSYSPGLSGNTIYF
TGTGCCAGCAGTTACTCGCCGGGGCTCTCTGGAAACACCATATATTTT
>-|TRBV5-3|TRBJ1-5|14|-
CARSLGGADQPQHF
TGTGCCAGAAGCTTGGGGGGGGCGGATCAGCCCCAGCATTTT
>-|TRBV10-3|TRBJ1-1|14|TRBD1
CAISESTGWTEAFF
TGTGCCATCAGTGAGTCGACAGGGTGGACTGAAGCTTTCTTT
>-|TRBV4-3|TRBJ2-1|15|-
CASSQFRGGAYEQFF
TGCGCCAGCAGCCAGTTCAGGGGGGGGGCTTATGAGCAGTTCTTC
>few|TRBV27|TRBJ1-5|15|TRBD1
CASSTGATPYQPQHF
TGTGCCAGCAGTACAGGGGCGACCCCATATCAGCCCCAGCATTTT
>-|TRBV5-4|TRBJ1-2|13|-
CASSLSHRSGYTF
TGTGCCAGCAGCTTGTCGCACAGGTCCGGCTACACCTTC
>-|TRBV6-6|TRBJ1-2|14|-
CASRGGTFLYGYTF
TGTGCCAGCAGGGGCGGAACGTTTCTTTATGGCTACACCTTC
>-|TRBV11-2|TRBJ2-1|12|-
CASSSWGNEQFF
TGTGCCAGCAGCTCATGGGGGAATGAGCAGTTCTTC
>-|TRBV2|TRBJ2-5|12|-
CASNQRSETQYF
TGTGCCAGCAACCAGCGATCAGAGACCCAGTACTTC
>-|TRBV20-1|TRBJ2-5|10|-
CSAPKGTQYF
TGCAGTGCACCGAAAGGGACCCAGTACTTC
>-|TRBV19|TRBJ2-2|15|TRBD1
CASSPPWDRGRKMFF
TGTGCCAGTAGTCCTCCCTGGGACAGGGGGCGGAAGATGTTTTTT